One and the same sample provided the 4 T cell receptor beta chains below, sequenced in a study of shared clonotypes between healthy human individuals (dated by TCRdb to about 2020). Library prep was done by the immunoSEQ multiplex PCR assay. TCRdb provides this immuneACCESS table in a form limited to in-frame rearrangements. Some clones are lacking; in checked studies, under half of them reflect an unresolved V gene, and why the rest are absent is not known. For this sample the table gives some 660,000 clones, of which roughly 72% were detected only once. Clones ranked in the top ten supply around 1.8% of the sample. Material: memory CD4+ T cells sorted from blood. The cell subset or site label, read with the paper, signifies: CD45RA-negative fraction. The origin of the receptors is a young woman in good health.

This clone was seen many times. This chain joins TRBV6-5 and TRBJ1-4; 8 positions agree with TRBD1. The germline CDR1 and CDR2 sequences are MNHEY and SVGAGI. The V gene end was trimmed by 6 bases and the J gene end by 8 bases; junction bases not matched to a gene: 5. There are 13 residues in the CDR3. CDR3 protein: CASSDRGAEKLFF. The CDR3 DNA follows: TGTGCCAGCAGCGACAGGGGTGCAGAAAAACTGTTTTTT.

This clone was seen a single time. The chain is built from TRBV2 and TRBJ2-1; 7 bases are a match to TRBD2. The CDR3 sequence is 14 residues long. Germline CDR1 SNHLY, CDR2 FYNNEI. V was pared by 10 bases and J by 7 bases, with 13 bases of the junction left unmatched. The CDR3 nucleotides are TGTGCCACCGGTGGACTAGAAGTGCCTAATGAGCAGTTCTTC. Translated, it gives CATGGLEVPNEQFF. Full variable domain (outside the CDR3, taken from reference TRBV2 and TRBJ2-1): EPEVTQTPSHQVTQMGQEVILRCVPISNHLYFYWYRQILGQKVEFLVSFYNNEISEKSEIFDDQFSVERPDGSNFTLKIRSTKLEDSAMYFCATGGLEVPNEQFFGPGTRLTVL.

This clone was seen a handful of times. The CDR3 here is CASSPTSLSSNQPQHF. CDR3 in DNA: TGTGCCAGCTCACCTACTTCTCTTAGCAGCAATCAGCCCCAGCATTTT. The chain uses TRBV18 and TRBJ1-5; D not resolved. V was clipped by 3 bases and J by 1 base, with 13 bases between them. The CDR3 spans 16 residues. Germline lookup yields CDR1 KGHSH and CDR2 LQKENI. The whole variable domain, filled in from reference TRBV18 and TRBJ1-5, reads NAGVMQNPRHLVRRRGQEARLRCSPMKGHSHVYWYRQLPEEGLKFMVYLQKENIIDESGMPKERFSAEFPKEGPSILRIQQVVRGDSAAYFCASSPTSLSSNQPQHFGDGTRLSIL.

The gene calls are TRBV28 and TRBJ1-1; no firm D call. CDR1 MDHEN and CDR2 SYDVKM come from the germline V gene. V was pared by 2 bases and J by 0 bases, with 7 bases between. This CDR3 has 14 amino acids. The CDR3 here is CASSLVQMNTEAFF. The DNA for the CDR3 is TGTGCCAGCAGTTTAGTCCAGATGAACACTGAAGCTTTCTTT.